Following are 20 T cell receptor beta chains from one sample sequenced in a study of CD8+CD57+ T cells in acquired aplastic anemia. The authors sequenced patients whose flow cytometry had shown CD8+CD57+ cell expansion. CDR3 and TCR beta VDJ profiling relied on a genomic DNA template. TCRdb re-analysed the reads in MiXCR, keeping a single row per CDR3 protein. The table lists roughly 260,000 distinct CDR3 sequences, about 44% of them singletons. The specimen was sorted CD4+, CD8+, or CD8+CD57+ T cells (not recorded which) from PBMCs. These receptors were collected from a human donor with aplastic anemia.

This clonotype turned up a few times. V usage is TRBV29-1 and J usage is TRBJ2-5; TRBD2 aligns across 8 bases. Trimming removed 4 bases from V and 2 bases from J; junction bases left unmatched: 6. CDR1 is SQVTM, CDR2 ANQGSEA, per germline. The CDR3 sequence is 14 residues long. The CDR3 is CSVGQLADQETQYF. CDR3 nucleotides: TGCAGCGTTGGGCAACTAGCGGATCAAGAGACCCAGTACTTC.

The chain carries TRBV28 and TRBJ2-7; D possibly corresponds to TRBD1 (5 bases). Trimming stripped 4 bases from V and 7 bases from J, with 5 bases between. Looked up from germline, CDR1 is MDHEN and CDR2 is SYDVKM. The CDR3 is 10 residues long. The CDR3 DNA is TGTGCCAGCAGTTACAGGGAGCAGTACTTC. It is translated as CASSYREQYF.

The chain is built from TRBV7-8 and TRBJ2-5; 8 bases map to TRBD1. The CDR3 loop spans 15 amino acids. Trimming removed 4 bases from V and 1 base from J; junction bases left unmatched: 5. Germline V CDR1 and CDR2: SGHVS, FQNEAQ. CDR3 DNA: TGTGCCAGCAGCTCTTATCAGGGGGCCCAAGAGACCCAGTACTTC. This translates into CASSSYQGAQETQYF. Supplemented by reference TRBV7-8 and TRBJ2-5, the full variable domain reads GAGVSQSPRYKVAKRGQDVALRCDPISGHVSLFWYQQALGQGPEFLTYFQNEAQLDKSGLPSDRFFAERPEGSVSTLKIQRTQQEDSAVYLCASSSYQGAQETQYFGPGTRLLVL.

The J gene is TRBJ1-2, the V gene TRBV2, with TRBD1 matching over 8 bases. Germline-derived CDR1 and CDR2 are SNHLY and FYNNEI. This CDR3 comprises 12 residues. V lost 7 bases and J lost 4; bases outside the gene matches: 2. CDR3: CASKGQAYGYTF. The CDR3 region has the DNA TGTGCCAGCAAGGGACAGGCCTATGGCTACACCTTC.

This clonotype showed up just a few times. The chain couples TRBV24-1 to TRBJ1-1; 9 bases agree with TRBD1. The CDR3 length is 16 residues. Per germline, CDR1 KGHDR and CDR2 SFDVKD. Trimming cost V 2 bases and J 5 bases; bases outside gene matches: 8. For the CDR3, the DNA is TGTGCCACCAGTGATTCGGCCGGGACAGGGAAGACTGAAGCTTTCTTT. It specifies CATSDSAGTGKTEAFF.

This clonotype was observed at least ten times. J is TRBJ2-1 and V is TRBV24-1; TRBD2 aligns across 10 bases. V was clipped by 1 base and J by 7 bases; unmatched bases: 6. The CDR3 spans 16 residues. Germline V gene data show CDR1 as KGHDR and CDR2 as SFDVKD. CDR3 in DNA: TGTGCCACCAGTGATTTAGCGGGAGGGCAATTGAATGAGCAGTTCTTC. This codes for CATSDLAGGQLNEQFF.

The gene calls are TRBV7-6 and TRBJ2-7; 8 bases align to TRBD1. The germline V gene encodes CDR1 SGHVS and CDR2 FNYEAQ. With V trimmed by 1 base and J by 0 bases, 2 bases remained unmatched. The CDR3 loop spans 15 amino acids. In DNA form, the CDR3 reads TGTGCCAGCAGCTTAGATCAGGGGGCCTCCTACGAGCAGTACTTC. It codes for CASSLDQGASYEQYF.

This clonotype was counted between two and nine times. This rearrangement joins TRBV6-1 to TRBJ2-7, with 8 bases fitting TRBD2. V shed 2 bases and J 3 bases; nucleotides not matched to a gene: 6. Germline loops: CDR1 MNHNS, CDR2 SASEGT. The CDR3 spans 15 residues. The CDR3 protein is CASSERLAGGYEQYF. Here the CDR3 DNA reads TGTGCCAGCAGTGAACGGCTAGCGGGCGGCTACGAGCAGTACTTC.

The sample holds many counts of this clonotype. The chain couples TRBV13 to TRBJ1-3, with D uncertain. The CDR3 totals 13 residues. CDR1 is PRHDT, CDR2 FYEKMQ, per germline (reference sequence). V was shortened by 1 base and J by 6 bases, with 7 bases between the two germline ends. CDR3 coding DNA: TGTGCCAGCAGCTTAGAACAGCAAAACACCATATATTTT. As protein: CASSLEQQNTIYF.

This clonotype has a count of ten or more. The V and J genes are TRBV29-1 and TRBJ2-5; D might be TRBD1 or TRBD2, each matching 5 bases. This CDR3 comprises 15 residues. V dropped 7 bases and J dropped 5 bases, with 23 bases sitting between them. The germline V gene encodes CDR1 SQVTM and CDR2 ANQGSEA. CDR3 protein: CSAMAWGMWDETQYF. The CDR3 DNA reads TGCAGCGCGATGGCTTGGGGGATGTGGGATGAGACCCAGTACTTC.

The chain carries TRBV30 and TRBJ2-4; 7 bases are shared with TRBD1. V shed 5 bases and J 5 bases; nucleotides not matched to a gene: 6. The CDR3 sequence is 13 residues long. Germline V CDR1 and CDR2: GTSNPN, SVGIG (reference sequence). The CDR3 DNA is TGTGCCTGGGGCACCGGGACAGAAAACATTCAGTACTTC. Its translation: CAWGTGTENIQYF. The whole variable domain, remainder taken from reference TRBV30 and TRBJ2-4, is SQTIHQWPATLVQPVGSPLSLECTVEGTSNPNLYWYRQAAGRGLQLLFYSVGIGQISSEVPQNLSASRPQDRQFILSSKKLLLSDSGFYLCAWGTGTENIQYFGAGTRLSVL.

This clonotype appeared many times. The junction and the germline gene differ at one end; a read error may be behind it. V is TRBV10-3 and J is TRBJ2-7; D is uncertain. Germline values: CDR1 ENHRY, CDR2 SYGVKD. The CDR3 is 9 amino acids. The CDR3 region is CATFPEQYF. CDR3 DNA: TGCGCCACGTTTCCCGAGCAGTACTTC.

This clonotype was detected many times. The chain recombines TRBV9 with TRBJ1-3, with 9 bases identical to TRBD1. J was trimmed by 8 bases and V by 3 bases; bases with no gene match: 3. Germline CDR1 reads SGDLS; CDR2 reads YYNGEE. The CDR3 has 13 residues. The CDR3 bases are TGTGCCAGCAGCGGGGACAGGGAGGACACCATATATTTT. Protein sequence: CASSGDREDTIYF.

This clonotype was seen repeatedly, ten times or more. The V gene is TRBV6-4, the J gene TRBJ2-1; D is ambiguous. Germline V lookup: CDR1 MRHNA, CDR2 SNTAGT. V lost 0 bases and J 4 bases, leaving 7 bases between the germline ends. The CDR3 extends over 14 amino acids. CDR3 nucleotide sequence: TGTGCCAGCAGTGACTCGGGATTTTACAATGAGCAGTTCTTC. Translated: CASSDSGFYNEQFF.

The rearrangement uses TRBV7-9 and TRBJ2-6; 8 bases are a match to TRBD1. J was trimmed by 2 bases and V by 5 bases; bases with no gene match: 11. This CDR3 region has 18 residues. Looked up from germline, CDR1 is SEHNR and CDR2 is FQNEAQ (reference sequence). CDR3 protein: CASSVSGTGPPGANVLTF. In DNA, the CDR3 is TGTGCCAGCAGCGTATCCGGGACAGGTCCCCCTGGGGCCAACGTCCTGACTTTC.

V is TRBV15 and J is TRBJ2-5; TRBD2 aligns across 10 bases. The junction had 18 bases not matched to a gene; V was cut back by 10 bases and J by 1 base. The V gene's germline CDR1 is LNHNV and CDR2 YYDKDF (reference sequence). CDR3 length: 18 residues. The CDR3 is CASALDFRTSGGQETQYF. CDR3 DNA: TGTGCCAGCGCCCTCGATTTTAGGACTAGCGGAGGCCAAGAGACCCAGTACTTC.

Concerning this clonotype itself: A read error may be the cause here, since a much bigger clone is one base away. The rearrangement uses TRBV28 and TRBJ2-7; no clear D. Germline V lookup: CDR1 MDHEN, CDR2 SYDVKM. CDR3 length equals 12 residues. The CDR3 sequence: CASSGTYYERYF. CDR3 nucleotide sequence: TGTGCCAGCAGTGGCACCTACTACGAGCGGTACTTC.

This chain links TRBV5-1 with TRBJ1-2, with a tentative D call TRBD1 (5 bases). V was trimmed by 1 base and J by 3 bases, leaving 7 bases between them. Germline CDR1 is SGHRS and CDR2 is YFSETQ. The CDR3 has 13 amino acids. CDR3 bases: TGCGCCAGCAGCTTGCGGGGGGACTATGGCTACACCTTC. Residues: CASSLRGDYGYTF.

This clonotype was counted a single time. The chain carries TRBV24-1 and TRBJ2-5; 10 positions agree with TRBD1. The CDR3 consists of 16 residues. Trimming cost V 2 bases and J 5 bases; bases outside gene matches: 7. CDR1 and CDR2 (germline): KGHDR, SFDVKD. The CDR3 nucleotides are TGTGCCACCAGTGATTCCGGGACAGGGGATGTCGAGACCCAGTACTTC. Its protein product is CATSDSGTGDVETQYF.

The gene calls are TRBV7-6 and TRBJ1-1; no firm D call. Germline values: CDR1 SGHVS, CDR2 FNYEAQ. V gave up 2 bases and J gave up 8 bases, with 9 bases separating them. This CDR3 region has 12 residues. CDR3 sequence (DNA): TGTGCCAGCAGCTTACGGCGGGCGGAAGCTTTCTTT. It encodes CASSLRRAEAFF.